A single sample gave rise to the 2 T cell receptor beta chains below, sequenced in a study of shared clonotypes between healthy human individuals. Repertoires were generated with immunoSEQ multiplex PCR, while TCRdb's copy carries only in-frame clones and drops some. The sample holds a few million clones, 92% seen once. Sequencing was carried out using naive CD4+ T cells from PBMCs. As for subset: CD45RA+ positively selected. Receptors originate from a man between 18 and 35 years old in good health. Some clones in this sample may be carry-over from other donors' samples.

The J gene is TRBJ1-5, the V gene TRBV19, with D maybe TRBD1 (5 bases). This CDR3 spans 14 amino acids. Trimming took off 5 bases at V and 3 bases at J, with 11 bases between the two ends. In germline, CDR1 is LNHDA, CDR2 SQIVND (reference sequence). The CDR3 coding sequence is TGTGCCAGTAGTCGACAGAACCCCAATCAGCCCCAGCATTTT. Protein product: CASSRQNPNQPQHF.

The chain carries TRBV29-1 and TRBJ2-7, with unresolved D. The germline V gene has CDR1 SQVTM and CDR2 ANQGSEA. The CDR3 consists of 11 residues. The V end was cut by 5 bases, the J end by 3 bases, with 8 bases between. This CDR3 is CSVKGSYEQYF. For the CDR3, the DNA is TGCAGCGTTAAGGGAAGCTACGAGCAGTACTTC.